This T cell receptor beta chain was identified in a study of CD8 T cells in ankylosing spondylitis (dated 2017 in TCRdb). In terms of the full investigation: The study profiled T cell receptor beta repertoires in healthy donors and ankylosing spondylitis patients to find disease-linked TCR variants. The full study cohort comprised around 23 ankylosing spondylitis patients and approximately 100 healthy donors. Peripheral blood samples were taken, and synovial fluid was additionally collected from ankylosing spondylitis patients. General conclusions and limits of the study: In peripheral blood, the disease-linked clones were found at relatively low frequencies and had a CD8+ phenotype. A TCR beta motif of several highly homologous amino acid variants appeared characteristic of blood from ankylosing spondylitis patients. Some motif variants had previously been reported in the synovial fluid and blood of reactive arthritis patients, which suggests shared mechanisms of disease initiation. The disease-linked clones were reported to be significantly enriched in matched synovial fluid samples from ankylosing spondylitis patients.

This clonotype was counted between two and nine times. It lacks a known antigen. There are no base qualities to consult, and no much larger clone falls within one base. The CDR1 and CDR2 encoded by the germline V gene (reference sequence) are DFQATT and SNEGSKA. The CDR3 holds 14 amino acids from the cysteine to the phenylalanine. Only the CDR3 region is kept as DNA, spanning 42 bases read in frame from base 1. V is pared back by 1 base and J by 6 bases, with 16 bases lying between the germline termini. The instrument given in TCRdb is Illumina HiSeq 2500. TCR beta libraries were prepared by quantitative 5'-RACE with molecular barcodes. The authors processed their data as follows. A new computational method, built on a probabilistic model of VDJ rearrangement, was used to identify disease-linked TCR variants. TCRdb trimmed public reads at Q25 via fastp, called clones via MiXCR and kept in-frame beta chains. All rows with the same CDR3 protein become a single entry with the most common DNA and genes. The V and J calls come from TCRdb's annotation, not from the publication. The sample data list about 700,000 distinct CDR3 sequences, and around 20% of these were observed just once. The ten biggest clones cover under 20% of the sample.

The clonotype comes from a male donor with ankylosing spondylitis. Sample: blood, either unsorted or a sorted T cell fraction (not recorded which). The rearrangement combines TRBV20-1 with TRBJ2-7, with the D gene call left open. Read as DNA, the sequence is TGCAGTGCTAGAGGTTCTTCGGAGCGTCGCGAGCAGTACTTC. Its amino acids are CSARGSSERREQYF.